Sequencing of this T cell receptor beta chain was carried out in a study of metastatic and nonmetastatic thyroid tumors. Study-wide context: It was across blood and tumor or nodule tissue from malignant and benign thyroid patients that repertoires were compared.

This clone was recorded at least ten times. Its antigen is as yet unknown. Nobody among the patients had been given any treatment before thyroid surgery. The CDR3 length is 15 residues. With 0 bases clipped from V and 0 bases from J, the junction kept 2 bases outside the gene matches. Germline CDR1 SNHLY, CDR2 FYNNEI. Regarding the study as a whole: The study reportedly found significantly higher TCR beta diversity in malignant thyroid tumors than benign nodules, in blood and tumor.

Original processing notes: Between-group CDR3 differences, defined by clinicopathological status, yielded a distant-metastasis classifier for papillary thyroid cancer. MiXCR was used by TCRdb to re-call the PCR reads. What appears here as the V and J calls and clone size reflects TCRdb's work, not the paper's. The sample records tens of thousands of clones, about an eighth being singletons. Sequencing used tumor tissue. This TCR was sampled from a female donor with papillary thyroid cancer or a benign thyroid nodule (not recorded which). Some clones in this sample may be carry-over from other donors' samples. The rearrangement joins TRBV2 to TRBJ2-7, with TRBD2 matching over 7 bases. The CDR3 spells CASSEAGLGSYEQYF. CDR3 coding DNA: TGTGCCAGCAGTGAAGCCGGACTAGGCTCCTACGAGCAGTACTTC.